The clone carrying this T cell receptor (beta chain) turned up a few times. No antigen is known for it. This entry is derived from a study of CD8+CD57+ T cells in acquired aplastic anemia. Across the whole study: CD4+ cells from healthy donors averaged about 10.8 million reads. General study results and limits: Between patients and controls, CD8+ Simpson's diversity did not vary significantly.

The V and J ends lost 2 bases and 8 bases, in that order; junction bases with no gene match: 6. The CDR3 covers 15 residues. Germline lookup yields CDR1 SGHTA and CDR2 FQGTGA. The TCR beta profiling, which covered VDJ combination and CDR3 sequence, was carried out using genomic DNA as the template. From the reads, TCRdb called clonotypes with MiXCR, one entry per CDR3 protein. The sample contains about 210,000 distinct CDR3 sequences, approximately 60% of which appear only once. The source material was sorted CD4+, CD8+, or CD8+CD57+ T cells (not recorded which) from PBMCs. The genes are TRBV7-3 and TRBJ2-1; TRBD2 matches 10 bases. This TCR was sampled from a human donor in good health. In DNA, the CDR3 is TGTGCCAGCAGCTTAGGTGCTAGCGGGAGTTATGAGCAGTTCTTC. Protein product: CASSLGASGSYEQFF.